This T cell receptor (beta chain) is from a study of cytomegalovirus exposure and HLA in healthy donors. The study ran its PCR with 60 Vbeta and 13 Jbeta primers. Here immunoSEQ multiplex PCR was the method, and the copy in TCRdb shows in-frame clones only, minus some. The repertoire holds under 200,000 clones, with roughly 87% as singletons. Overall study results and limits: HLA alleles showed associations with approximately 15,000 TCR beta sequences in a later analysis, at a 0.05 false discovery rate. In an earlier analysis, most TCR beta V segments were productive about 87% or about 30% of the time. A later analysis showed HLA-associated TCR beta chains outstripping equally common others in clonal expansion. Indistinguishable V segments such as TRBV6-2 and TRBV6-3 were excluded.

As for this clone: Its antigen is currently unknown.

This CDR3 spans 17 amino acids. Looked up from germline, CDR1 is MNHEY and CDR2 is SMNVEV (reference sequence). The V end was cut by 5 bases, the J end by 3 bases, with 20 bases between. Material for sequencing was PBMCs. This chain uses TRBV27 with TRBJ1-5; D possibly corresponds to TRBD1 (6 bases). This clonotype was sampled from a woman between 45 and 60 years old in good health and CMV-seronegative. The CDR3 DNA reads as TGTGCCAGCAGTCAATCCGCTGCAGGGGTCCCCAATCAGCCCCAGCATTTT. Protein sequence: CASSQSAAGVPNQPQHF.